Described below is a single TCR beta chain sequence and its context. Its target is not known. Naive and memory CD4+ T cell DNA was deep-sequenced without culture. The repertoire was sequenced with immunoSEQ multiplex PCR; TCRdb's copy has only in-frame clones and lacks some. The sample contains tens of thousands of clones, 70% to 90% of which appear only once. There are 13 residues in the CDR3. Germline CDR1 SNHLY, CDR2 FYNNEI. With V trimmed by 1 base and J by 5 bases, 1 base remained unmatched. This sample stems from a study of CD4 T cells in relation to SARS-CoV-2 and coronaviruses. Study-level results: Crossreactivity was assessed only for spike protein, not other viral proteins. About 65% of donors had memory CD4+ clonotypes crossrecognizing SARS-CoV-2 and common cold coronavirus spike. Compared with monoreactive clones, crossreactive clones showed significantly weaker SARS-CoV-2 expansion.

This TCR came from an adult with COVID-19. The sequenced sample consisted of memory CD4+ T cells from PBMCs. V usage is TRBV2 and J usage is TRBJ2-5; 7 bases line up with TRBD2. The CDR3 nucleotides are TGTGCCAGCAGTGAAGTACTAGCGGAGACCCAGTACTTC. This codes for CASSEVLAETQYF.